This entry lists 3 T cell receptor beta chains sequenced from one sample in a study of blood T cell repertoires in COVID-19. Libraries were prepared by immunoSEQ multiplex PCR; TCRdb keeps only in-frame clonotypes and omits some of them. The sample lists 150,000 to 200,000 clones; approximately 87% were seen once. Sequences were obtained from peripheral blood. These receptor sequences come from a man younger than 30 with active or convalescent COVID-19.

The rearrangement uses TRBV21-1 and TRBJ1-5; TRBD1 reflects the table's D call only, with no check against the DNA. TRBV21-1 is reported as a pseudogene. This CDR3 is 18 amino acids long. The CDR3 loop reads CASSPTITRGHGNQPQHF. CDR3 DNA sequence: TGTGCCAGCAGCCCAACAATCACCCGGGGACACGGCAATCAGCCCCAGCATTTT.

CDR3 sequence reads: CASNRLNSGGYTF. DNA for the CDR3: TGTGCCAGTAATAGACTAAACTCAGGAGGCTACACCTTC. V usage is TRBV2 and J usage is TRBJ1-2; D unresolved. In germline, CDR1 is SNHLY, CDR2 FYNNEI. The CDR3 has 13 amino acids. V lost 9 bases and J 8 bases, leaving 19 bases between the germline ends.

This clone was observed once. This chain joins TRBV6-5 and TRBJ2-7, with a possible D match to TRBD2 (5 bases). Germline-derived CDR1 and CDR2 are MNHEY and SVGAGI. This CDR3 region has 13 residues. Trimming pared 6 bases from V and 2 bases from J, leaving 11 bases between. CDR3 bases: TGTGCCAGCAGACGAGGGCCCCCCTACGAGCAGTACTTC. It encodes CASRRGPPYEQYF.